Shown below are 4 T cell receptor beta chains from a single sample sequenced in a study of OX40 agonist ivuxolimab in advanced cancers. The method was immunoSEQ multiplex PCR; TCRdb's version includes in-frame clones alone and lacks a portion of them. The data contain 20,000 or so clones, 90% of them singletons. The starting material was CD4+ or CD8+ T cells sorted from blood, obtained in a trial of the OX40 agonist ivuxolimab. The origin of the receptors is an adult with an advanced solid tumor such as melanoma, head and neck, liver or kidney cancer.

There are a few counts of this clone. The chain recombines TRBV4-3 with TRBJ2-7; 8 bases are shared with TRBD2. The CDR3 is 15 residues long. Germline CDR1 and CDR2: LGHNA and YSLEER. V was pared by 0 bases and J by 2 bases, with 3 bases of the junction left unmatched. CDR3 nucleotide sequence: TGCGCCAGCAGCCAAGAACTAGCGGAAACCTACGAGCAGTACTTC. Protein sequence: CASSQELAETYEQYF.

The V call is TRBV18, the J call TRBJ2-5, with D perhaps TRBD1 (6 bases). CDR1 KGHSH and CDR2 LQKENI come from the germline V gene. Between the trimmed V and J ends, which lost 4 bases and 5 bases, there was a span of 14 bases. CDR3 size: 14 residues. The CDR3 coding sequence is TGTGCCAGCTCACTTACAGGGAGTGGCGAGACCCAGTACTTC. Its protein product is CASSLTGSGETQYF.

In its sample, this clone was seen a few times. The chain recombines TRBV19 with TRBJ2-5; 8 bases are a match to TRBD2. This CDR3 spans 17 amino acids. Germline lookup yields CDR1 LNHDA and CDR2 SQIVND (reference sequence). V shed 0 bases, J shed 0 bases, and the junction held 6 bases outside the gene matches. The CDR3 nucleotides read TGTGCCAGTAGTATAGAAACTAGCGGAATTTACCAAGAGACCCAGTACTTC. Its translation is CASSIETSGIYQETQYF.

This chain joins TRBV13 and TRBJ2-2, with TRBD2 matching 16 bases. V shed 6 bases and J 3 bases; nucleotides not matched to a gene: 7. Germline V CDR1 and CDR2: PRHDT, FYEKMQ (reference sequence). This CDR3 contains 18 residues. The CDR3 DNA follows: TGTGCCAGCAGGCTCGGGACTAGCGGGAGGGCTTACACCGGGGAGCTGTTTTTT. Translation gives CASRLGTSGRAYTGELFF.